What follows describes a single T cell receptor (beta chain). Its matching antigen is unknown. The sample belongs to a study of Tregs in tolerant kidney transplant recipients. General study findings and limits: Biological reproducibility was not directly addressed in this study. Validation in larger populations is needed because few patients were studied.

Per germline, CDR1 LGHNA and CDR2 YNFKEQ. CDR3 length: 15 amino acids. Trimming left V 0 bases short and J 4 bases short, with 13 bases between. Libraries were prepared by immunoSEQ multiplex PCR; TCRdb keeps only in-frame clonotypes and omits some of them. The sample records roughly 120,000 clones, about 90% being singletons. Sequencing was carried out using CD4+ T cells from blood. The TCR was taken from a human donor in good health. The chain uses TRBV4-2 and TRBJ2-7; D is perhaps TRBD1 (5 bases). CDR3 in DNA: TGTGCCAGCAGCCAAGATGACTGGACAAAATACGAGCAGTACTTC. Residues: CASSQDDWTKYEQYF.